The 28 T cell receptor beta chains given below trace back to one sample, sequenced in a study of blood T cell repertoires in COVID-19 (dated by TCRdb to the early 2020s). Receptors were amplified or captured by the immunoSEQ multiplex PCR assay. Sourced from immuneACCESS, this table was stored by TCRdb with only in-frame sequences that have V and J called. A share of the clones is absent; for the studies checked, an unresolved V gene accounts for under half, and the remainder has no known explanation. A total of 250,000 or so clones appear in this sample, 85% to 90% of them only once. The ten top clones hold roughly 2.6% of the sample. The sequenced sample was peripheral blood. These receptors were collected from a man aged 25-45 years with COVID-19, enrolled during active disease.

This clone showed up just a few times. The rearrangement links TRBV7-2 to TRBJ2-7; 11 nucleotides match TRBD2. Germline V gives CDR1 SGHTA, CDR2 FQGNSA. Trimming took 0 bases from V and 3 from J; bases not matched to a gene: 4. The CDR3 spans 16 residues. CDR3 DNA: TGTGCCAGCAGCTTAGCATTAGCGGGGGGGGGCTACGAGCAGTACTTC. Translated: CASSLALAGGGYEQYF.

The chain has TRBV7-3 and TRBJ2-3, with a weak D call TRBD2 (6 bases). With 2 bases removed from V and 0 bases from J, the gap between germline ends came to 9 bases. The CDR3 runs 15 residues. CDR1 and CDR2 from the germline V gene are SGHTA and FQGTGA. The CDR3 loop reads CASSLGGASTDTQYF. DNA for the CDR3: TGTGCCAGCAGCTTAGGCGGGGCTAGCACAGATACGCAGTATTTT.

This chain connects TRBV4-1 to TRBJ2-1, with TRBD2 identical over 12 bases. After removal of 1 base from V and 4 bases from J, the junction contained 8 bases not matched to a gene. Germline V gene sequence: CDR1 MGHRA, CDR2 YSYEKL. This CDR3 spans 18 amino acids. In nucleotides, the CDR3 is TGCGCCAGCAGCCAAGGTTTAGGTCTAGCGGGGGGGTACAATGAGCAGTTCTTC. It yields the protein CASSQGLGLAGGYNEQFF.

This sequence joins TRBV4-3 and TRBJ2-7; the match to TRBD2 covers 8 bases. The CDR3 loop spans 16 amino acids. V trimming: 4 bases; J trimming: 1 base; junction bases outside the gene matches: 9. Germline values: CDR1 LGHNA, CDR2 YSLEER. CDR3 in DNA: TGCGCCAGCAGCCCCCGCACTAGCGGAGTTTCCTACGAGCAGTACTTC. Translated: CASSPRTSGVSYEQYF.

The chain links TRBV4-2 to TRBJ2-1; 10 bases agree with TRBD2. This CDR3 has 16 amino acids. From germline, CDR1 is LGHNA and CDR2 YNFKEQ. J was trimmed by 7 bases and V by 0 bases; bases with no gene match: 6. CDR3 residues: CASSQDHDSGRNEQFF. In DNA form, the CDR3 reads TGTGCCAGCAGCCAAGATCATGATAGCGGGAGGAATGAGCAGTTCTTC.

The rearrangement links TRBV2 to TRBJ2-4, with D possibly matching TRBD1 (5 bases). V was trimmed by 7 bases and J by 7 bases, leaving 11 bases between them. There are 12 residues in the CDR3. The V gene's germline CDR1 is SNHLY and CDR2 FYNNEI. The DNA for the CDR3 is TGTGCCAGCAACGTCAGGGCGAACATTCAGTACTTC. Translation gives CASNVRANIQYF.

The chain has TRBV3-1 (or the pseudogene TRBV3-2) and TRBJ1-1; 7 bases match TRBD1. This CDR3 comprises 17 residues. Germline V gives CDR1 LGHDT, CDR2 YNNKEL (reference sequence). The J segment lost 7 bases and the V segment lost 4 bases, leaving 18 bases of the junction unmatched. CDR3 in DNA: TGTGCCAGCAGCCCATTTGGGGTAGGTAGGGGGCCGGTTGAAGCTTTCTTT. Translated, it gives CASSPFGVGRGPVEAFF.

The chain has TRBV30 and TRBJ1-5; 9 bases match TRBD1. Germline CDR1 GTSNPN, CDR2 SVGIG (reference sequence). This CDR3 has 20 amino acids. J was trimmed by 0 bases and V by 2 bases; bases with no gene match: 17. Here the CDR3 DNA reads TGTGCCTGGAGTCCACAACGCGTCCACAGGGGGCCCTATAGCAATCAGCCCCAGCATTTT. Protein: CAWSPQRVHRGPYSNQPQHF.

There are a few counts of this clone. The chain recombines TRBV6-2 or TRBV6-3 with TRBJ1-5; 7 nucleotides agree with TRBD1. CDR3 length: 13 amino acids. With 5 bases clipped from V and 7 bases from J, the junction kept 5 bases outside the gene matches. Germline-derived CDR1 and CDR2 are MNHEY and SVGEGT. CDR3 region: CASSPGGVQPQHF. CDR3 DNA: TGTGCCAGCAGTCCAGGGGGAGTCCAGCCCCAGCATTTT.

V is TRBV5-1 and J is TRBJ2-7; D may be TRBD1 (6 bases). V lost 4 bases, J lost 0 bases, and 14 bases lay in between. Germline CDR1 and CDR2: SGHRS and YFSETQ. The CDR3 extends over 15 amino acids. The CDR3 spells CASSGRGTYSYEQYF. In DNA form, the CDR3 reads TGCGCCAGCAGCGGAAGGGGGACCTACTCCTACGAGCAGTACTTC.

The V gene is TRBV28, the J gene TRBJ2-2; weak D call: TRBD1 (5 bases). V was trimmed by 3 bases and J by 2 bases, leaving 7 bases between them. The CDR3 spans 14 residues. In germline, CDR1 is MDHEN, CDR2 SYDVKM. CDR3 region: CASSFTGNTGELFF. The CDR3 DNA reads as TGTGCCAGCAGTTTCACAGGCAACACCGGGGAGCTGTTTTTT.

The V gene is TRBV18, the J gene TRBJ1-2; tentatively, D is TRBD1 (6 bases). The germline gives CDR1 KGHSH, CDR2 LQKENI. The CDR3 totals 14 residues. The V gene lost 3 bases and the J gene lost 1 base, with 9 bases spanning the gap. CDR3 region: CASSPRTDNYGYTF. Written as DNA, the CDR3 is TGTGCCAGCTCACCCAGGACAGATAACTATGGCTACACCTTC. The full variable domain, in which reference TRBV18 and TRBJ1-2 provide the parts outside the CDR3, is NAGVMQNPRHLVRRRGQEARLRCSPMKGHSHVYWYRQLPEEGLKFMVYLQKENIIDESGMPKERFSAEFPKEGPSILRIQQVVRGDSAAYFCASSPRTDNYGYTFGSGTRLTVV.

DNA of the CDR3: TGTGCCAGCAGCGCGCACGGGGACAGGTATCAGCCCCAGCATTTT. Translation gives CASSAHGDRYQPQHF. The J gene is TRBJ1-5, the V gene TRBV7-9; TRBD1 matches at 8 bases. This CDR3 is 15 amino acids long. With 5 bases clipped from V and 5 bases from J, the junction kept 8 bases outside the gene matches. Germline CDR1 and CDR2: SEHNR and FQNEAQ (reference sequence).

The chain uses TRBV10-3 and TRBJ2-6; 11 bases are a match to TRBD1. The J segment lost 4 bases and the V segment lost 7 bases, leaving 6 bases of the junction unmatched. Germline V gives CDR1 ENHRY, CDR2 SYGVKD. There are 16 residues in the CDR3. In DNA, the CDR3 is TGTGCCATCACAACGGACAGGGGGCCAGGGGCCAACGTCCTGACTTTC. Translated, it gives CAITTDRGPGANVLTF.

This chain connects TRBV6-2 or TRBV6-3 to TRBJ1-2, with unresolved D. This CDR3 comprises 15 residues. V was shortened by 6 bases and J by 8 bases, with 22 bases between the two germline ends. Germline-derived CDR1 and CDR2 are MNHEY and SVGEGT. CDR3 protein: CASSHQLNAGNGYTF. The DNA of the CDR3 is TGTGCCAGCAGCCACCAACTAAACGCGGGGAACGGCTACACCTTC.

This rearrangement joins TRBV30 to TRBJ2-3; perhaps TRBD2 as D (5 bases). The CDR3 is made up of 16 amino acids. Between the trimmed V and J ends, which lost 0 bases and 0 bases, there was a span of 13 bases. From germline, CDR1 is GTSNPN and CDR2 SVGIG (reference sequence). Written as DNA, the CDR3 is TGTGCCTGGAGTGTACTAAGCGGCACTAGCACAGATACGCAGTATTTT. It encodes CAWSVLSGTSTDTQYF.

The CDR3 sequence is CASSPQISGTVTGEQYF. The CDR3 DNA reads TGTGCCAGCAGCCCCCAAATTTCCGGGACAGTCACGGGCGAGCAGTACTTC. V usage is TRBV9 and J usage is TRBJ2-7; TRBD1 matches at 7 bases. This CDR3 contains 17 residues. Germline CDR1 SGDLS, CDR2 YYNGEE. V gave up 4 bases and J gave up 6 bases; unmatched junction bases: 19.

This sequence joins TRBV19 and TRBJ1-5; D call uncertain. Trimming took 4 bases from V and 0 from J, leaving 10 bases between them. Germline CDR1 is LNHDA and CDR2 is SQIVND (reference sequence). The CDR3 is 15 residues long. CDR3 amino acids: CASSSRGNSNQPQHF. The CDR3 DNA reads TGTGCCAGTAGTAGCAGAGGTAATAGCAATCAGCCCCAGCATTTT.

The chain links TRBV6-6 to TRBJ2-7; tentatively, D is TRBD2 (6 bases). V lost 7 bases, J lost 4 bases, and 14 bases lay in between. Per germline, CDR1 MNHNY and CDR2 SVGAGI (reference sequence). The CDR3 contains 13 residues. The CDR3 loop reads CASNRDLVYEQYF. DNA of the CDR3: TGTGCCAGCAACCGGGACTTAGTTTACGAGCAGTACTTC.

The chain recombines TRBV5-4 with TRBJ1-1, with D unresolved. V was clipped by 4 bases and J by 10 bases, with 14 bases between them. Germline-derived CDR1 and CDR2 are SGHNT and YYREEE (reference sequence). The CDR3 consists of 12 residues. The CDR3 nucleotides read TGTGCCAGCAGCCCCTATGGAGAAGTAGCTTTCTTT. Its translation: CASSPYGEVAFF.

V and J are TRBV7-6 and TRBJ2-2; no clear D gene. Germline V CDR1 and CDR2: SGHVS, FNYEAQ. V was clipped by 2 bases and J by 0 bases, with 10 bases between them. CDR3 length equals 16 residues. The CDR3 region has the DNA TGTGCCAGCAGCTTACCCCCCAGCGCGAACACCGGGGAGCTGTTTTTT. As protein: CASSLPPSANTGELFF.

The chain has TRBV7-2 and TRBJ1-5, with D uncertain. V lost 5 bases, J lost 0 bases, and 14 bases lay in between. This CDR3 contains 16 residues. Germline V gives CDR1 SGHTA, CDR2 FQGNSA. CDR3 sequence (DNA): TGTGCCAGCAGCCAGAACGGGATGGATAGCAATCAGCCCCAGCATTTT. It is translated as CASSQNGMDSNQPQHF.

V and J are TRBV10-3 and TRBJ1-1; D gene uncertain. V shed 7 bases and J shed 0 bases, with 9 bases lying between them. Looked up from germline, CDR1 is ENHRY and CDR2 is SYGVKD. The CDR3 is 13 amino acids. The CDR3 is CAITGTMNTEAFF. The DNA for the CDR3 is TGTGCCATCACTGGCACGATGAACACTGAAGCTTTCTTT.

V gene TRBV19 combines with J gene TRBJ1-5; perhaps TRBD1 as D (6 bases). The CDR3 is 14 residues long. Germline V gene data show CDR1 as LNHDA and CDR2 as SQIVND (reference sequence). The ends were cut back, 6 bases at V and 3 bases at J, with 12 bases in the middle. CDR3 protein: CASRDRVYNQPQHF. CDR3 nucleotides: TGTGCCAGTAGGGACAGAGTATACAATCAGCCCCAGCATTTT.

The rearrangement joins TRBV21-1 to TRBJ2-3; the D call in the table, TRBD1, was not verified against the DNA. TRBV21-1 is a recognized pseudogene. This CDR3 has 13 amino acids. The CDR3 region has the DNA TGTGCCAGTCCAGGCTCTAGCACAGATACGCAGTATTTT. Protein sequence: CASPGSSTDTQYF.

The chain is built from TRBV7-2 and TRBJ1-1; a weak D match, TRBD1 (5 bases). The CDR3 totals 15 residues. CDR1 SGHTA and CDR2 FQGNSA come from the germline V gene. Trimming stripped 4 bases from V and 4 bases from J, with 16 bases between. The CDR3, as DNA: TGTGCCAGCAGCTATTTTATGGGCGGGGCCACTGAAGCTTTCTTT. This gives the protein CASSYFMGGATEAFF.

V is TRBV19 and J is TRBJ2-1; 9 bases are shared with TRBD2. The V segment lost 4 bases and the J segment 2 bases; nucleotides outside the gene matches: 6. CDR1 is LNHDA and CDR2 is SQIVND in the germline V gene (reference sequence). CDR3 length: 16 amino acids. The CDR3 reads CASSTLASGTYNEQFF. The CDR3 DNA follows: TGTGCCAGTAGTACTTTGGCTAGCGGGACCTACAATGAGCAGTTCTTC.

The CDR3 sequence is CSVVGTVPYEQYF. The CDR3 DNA sequence: TGCAGCGTTGTTGGGACTGTGCCCTACGAGCAGTACTTC. The chain has TRBV29-1 and TRBJ2-7, with a tentative D call TRBD2 (6 bases). Trimming shortened V by 4 bases and J by 2 bases, and 12 bases separated the two germline ends. This CDR3 spans 13 amino acids. The germline V gene encodes CDR1 SQVTM and CDR2 ANQGSEA.